The 28 T cell receptor beta chains below all came from one sample that was sequenced in a study of OX40 agonist ivuxolimab in advanced cancers. Sequencing used immunoSEQ multiplex PCR; TCRdb keeps in-frame clones, though not all of them. The repertoire consists of about 40,000 clones, with roughly four fifths occurring once and the leading ten covering about 2%. The material was CD4+ or CD8+ T cells sorted from blood, obtained in a trial of the OX40 agonist ivuxolimab. These receptors originate from an adult with an advanced solid tumor such as melanoma, head and neck, liver or kidney cancer.

V and J are TRBV5-6 and TRBJ1-2; TRBD1 is a possible D gene (5 bases). The CDR3 is 15 amino acids. CDR1 and CDR2 from the germline V gene are SGHDT and YYEEEE. V shed 4 bases and J shed 5 bases, with 18 bases lying between them. The CDR3 here is CASSPRGTGLYGYTF. CDR3 sequence (DNA): TGTGCCAGCAGCCCCCGGGGCACGGGTTTATATGGCTACACCTTC.

The V and J genes are TRBV27 and TRBJ1-5; 9 nucleotides match TRBD1. This CDR3 is built from 15 residues. The V and J ends lost 5 bases and 7 bases, in that order; junction bases with no gene match: 9. Germline values: CDR1 MNHEY, CDR2 SMNVEV (reference sequence). CDR3 in amino acids: CASSPGTGTIQPQHF. CDR3 nucleotide sequence: TGTGCCAGCAGTCCCGGGACAGGGACGATCCAGCCCCAGCATTTT.

This clone was counted only a few times. For the CDR3, the DNA is TGTGCCAGCAGCCCCTCTCCGGGGGCGGGCGGGGAGCTGTTTTTT. Translated: CASSPSPGAGGELFF. The chain uses TRBV11-3 and TRBJ2-2; tentatively, D is TRBD1 or TRBD2 (6 bases each). From germline, CDR1 is SGHNT and CDR2 YENEEA. The CDR3 totals 15 residues. Deletions cut 5 bases from V and 7 bases from J, with 17 bases between.

V is TRBV7-6 and J is TRBJ2-5; 9 bases map to TRBD2. Germline-derived CDR1 and CDR2 are SGHVS and FNYEAQ. V lost 5 bases and J lost 1; bases outside the gene matches: 5. The CDR3 has 15 amino acids. CDR3 bases: TGTGCCAGCAGCGTCCGTAGCGGGGGCCAAGAGACCCAGTACTTC. Its protein product is CASSVRSGGQETQYF.

J is TRBJ1-1 and V is TRBV4-2, with a weak D call TRBD1 (5 bases). Germline V gives CDR1 LGHNA, CDR2 YNFKEQ. Trimming left V 0 bases short and J 6 bases short, with 8 bases between. The CDR3 covers 13 residues. The CDR3 coding sequence is TGTGCCAGCAGCCAAGATTTCAGGGCTGAAGCTTTCTTT. Translation: CASSQDFRAEAFF.

The rearrangement links TRBV6-5 to TRBJ1-1, with D perhaps matching TRBD1 (5 bases). V gave up 6 bases and J gave up 0 bases, with 8 bases separating them. This CDR3 is 13 amino acids long. CDR1 and CDR2 from the germline V gene are MNHEY and SVGAGI. The CDR3 DNA is TGTGCCAGCAGGAGGGGTGTGAACACTGAAGCTTTCTTT. This translates into CASRRGVNTEAFF.

There are a few counts of this clone. The chain uses TRBV6-1 and TRBJ1-5, with a possible D match to TRBD1 (5 bases). Germline CDR1 is MNHNS and CDR2 is SASEGT. Trimming stripped 5 bases from V and 3 bases from J, with 11 bases between. The CDR3 contains 14 residues. CDR3 sequence: CASSPQGNNQPQHF. CDR3 bases: TGTGCCAGCAGTCCCCAGGGTAACAATCAGCCCCAGCATTTT.

Points on this clone: Relative to the germline gene, one junction end is altered; a read error may explain this. The CDR3 DNA reads TGTGCTAGCAGCCGCAGGACCCAAGAGACCCAGTACTTC. As protein: CASSRRTQETQYF. The chain links TRBV7-7 to TRBJ2-5; no clear D gene. CDR1 is SSHAT and CDR2 is FNYEAQ in the germline V gene (reference sequence). The CDR3 spans 13 residues.

The chain carries TRBV6-5 and TRBJ2-5, with D hard to call. Germline CDR1 reads MNHEY; CDR2 reads SVGAGI. Trimming left V 4 bases short and J 4 bases short, with 13 bases between. The CDR3 spans 14 residues. CDR3 sequence (DNA): TGTGCCAGCAGTTCGGGCCGGGTAGTAGAGACCCAGTACTTC. It specifies CASSSGRVVETQYF.

The chain links TRBV15 to TRBJ2-7; 15 bases fit TRBD2. Per the germline V gene, CDR1 is LNHNV and CDR2 is YYDKDF (reference sequence). V dropped 5 bases and J dropped 3; count of bases not matched to a gene: 8. The CDR3 has 17 residues. CDR3 in DNA: TGTGCCACCAGCTCCTGGACTAGCGGGAGGGCAAACTACGAGCAGTACTTC. This codes for CATSSWTSGRANYEQYF.

The chain carries TRBV7-6 and TRBJ2-1; 7 nucleotides align to TRBD2. CDR1 is SGHVS, CDR2 FNYEAQ, per germline. CDR3 length: 16 residues. The junction had 5 bases not matched to a gene; V was cut back by 1 base and J by 2 bases. The CDR3 coding sequence is TGTGCCAGCAGCTTAGAGCCTAGCGGCGCCTACAATGAGCAGTTCTTC. Translation gives CASSLEPSGAYNEQFF. Together with reference TRBV7-6 and TRBJ2-1, the CDR3 gives the full variable domain: GAGVSQSPRYKVTKRGQDVALRCDPISGHVSLYWYRQALGQGPEFLTYFNYEAQQDKSGLPNDRFSAERPEGSISTLTIQRTEQRDSAMYRCASSLEPSGAYNEQFFGPGTRLTVL.

The chain combines TRBV6-1 with TRBJ2-2; TRBD2 aligns across 9 bases. J gave up 5 bases and V 3 bases, and 10 bases lay outside the gene matches. This CDR3 has 17 residues. CDR1 is MNHNS, CDR2 SASEGT, per germline. CDR3 in DNA: TGTGCCAGCAGTGATTGGACTAGCGCCAGGGGGACCGGGGAGCTGTTTTTT. As protein: CASSDWTSARGTGELFF.

This clone has a single count. The rearrangement joins TRBV5-1 to TRBJ1-4; 7 bases are shared with TRBD1. Trimming cost V 1 base and J 6 bases; bases outside gene matches: 0. From germline, CDR1 is SGHRS and CDR2 YFSETQ. This CDR3 contains 13 residues. CDR3 DNA sequence: TGCGCCAGCAGCTTGACAGGGGATGAAAAACTGTTTTTT. Translating gives CASSLTGDEKLFF.

This clone was counted a single time. This sequence joins TRBV14 and TRBJ2-1; D is perhaps TRBD2 (7 bases). Trimming removed 7 bases from V and 6 bases from J, with 13 bases in between. This CDR3 has 13 residues. Germline values: CDR1 SGHDN, CDR2 FVKESK. DNA of the CDR3: TGTGCCAGCAAAAGGGCGGGGGCCAATGAGCAGTTCTTC. It encodes CASKRAGANEQFF.

The chain is built from TRBV7-2 and TRBJ1-5, with D tentatively TRBD1 (6 bases). Germline-derived CDR1 and CDR2 are SGHTA and FQGNSA. The CDR3 is made up of 14 amino acids. V gave up 5 bases and J gave up 6 bases, with 14 bases separating them. CDR3 DNA: TGTGCCAGCAGCAGTGAACAGGGATTTCAGCCCCAGCATTTT. Translating it yields CASSSEQGFQPQHF. Filled out from reference TRBV7-2 and TRBJ1-5, the complete variable domain reads GAGVSQSPSNKVTEKGKDVELRCDPISGHTALYWYRQSLGQGLEFLIYFQGNSAPDKSGLPSDRFSAERTGGSVSTLTIQRTQQEDSAVYLCASSSEQGFQPQHFGDGTRLSIL.

Here the CDR3 reads CASSPHRGRVTGELFF. The DNA for the CDR3 is TGTGCCAGCAGTCCCCACAGGGGGCGAGTCACCGGGGAGCTGTTTTTT. This rearrangement joins TRBV27 to TRBJ2-2, with 9 bases aligning to TRBD1. The CDR3 runs to 16 residues. V shed 5 bases, J shed 4 bases, and the junction held 8 bases outside the gene matches. The germline CDR1 and CDR2 sequences are MNHEY and SMNVEV (reference sequence).

The chain links TRBV27 to TRBJ1-2, with TRBD1 matching over 7 bases. V was pared by 5 bases and J by 4 bases, with 10 bases of the junction left unmatched. The CDR3 runs to 15 residues. CDR1 MNHEY and CDR2 SMNVEV come from the germline V gene (reference sequence). The CDR3 region is CASSIYRGDGYGYTF. The CDR3 coding sequence is TGTGCCAGCAGTATATACAGGGGTGACGGCTATGGCTACACCTTC.

The rearrangement uses TRBV27 and TRBJ2-3; no firm D call. CDR3 size: 12 residues. The germline V gene encodes CDR1 MNHEY and CDR2 SMNVEV (reference sequence). With 6 bases removed from V and 0 bases from J, the gap between germline ends came to 4 bases. As DNA, the CDR3 is TGTGCCAGCAGGAGTAGCACAGATACGCAGTATTTT. Encoded protein: CASRSSTDTQYF.

The CDR3 protein is CASSQETGQGIPQYF. CDR3 nucleotide sequence: TGCGCCAGCAGCCAAGAAACGGGACAGGGTATTCCCCAGTACTTC. The V call is TRBV4-1, the J call TRBJ2-5; the match to TRBD1 covers 9 bases. Germline lookup yields CDR1 MGHRA and CDR2 YSYEKL. This CDR3 region has 15 residues. After removal of 0 bases from V and 9 bases from J, the junction contained 8 bases not matched to a gene.

V is TRBV7-3 and J is TRBJ1-2; possibly TRBD1 for D (5 bases). This CDR3 is built from 13 residues. CDR1 is SGHTA and CDR2 is FQGTGA in the germline V gene. The ends were cut back, 5 bases at V and 14 bases at J, with 21 bases in the middle. CDR3 residues: CASSPLPGGADTF. CDR3 nucleotide sequence: TGTGCCAGCAGCCCGCTACCGGGAGGGGCAGATACCTTC. Filled out from reference TRBV7-3 and TRBJ1-2, the complete variable domain reads GAGVSQTPSNKVTEKGKYVELRCDPISGHTALYWYRQSLGQGPEFLIYFQGTGAADDSGLPNDRFFAVRPEGSVSTLKIQRTERGDSAVYLCASSPLPGGADTFGSGTRLTVV.

This chain uses TRBV14 with TRBJ2-5; D gene uncertain. Near its end, the DNA agrees better with TRBJ2-7, so the J call may be wrong. The CDR3 spans 12 residues. The germline V gene has CDR1 SGHDN and CDR2 FVKESK. The CDR3 bases are TGTGCCAGCAGCCCCCAACGATACGAGCAGTACTTC. The encoded protein is CASSPQRYEQYF.

The genes are TRBV9 and TRBJ2-1; D possibly corresponds to TRBD1 (5 bases). Germline assignment: CDR1 SGDLS and CDR2 YYNGEE. V gave up 4 bases and J gave up 5 bases, with 10 bases separating them. CDR3 length equals 13 residues. CDR3 bases: TGTGCCAGCAGCATCCGACAGAACAATGAGCAGTTCTTC. Translation gives CASSIRQNNEQFF. Based on the CDR3 plus reference TRBV9 and TRBJ2-1, the full variable domain is DSGVTQTPKHLITATGQRVTLRCSPRSGDLSVYWYQQSLDQGLQFLIQYYNGEERAKGNILERFSAQQFPDLHSELNLSSLELGDSALYFCASSIRQNNEQFFGPGTRLTVL.

The chain recombines TRBV5-1 with TRBJ2-3; TRBD2 aligns across 13 bases. The V gene end was trimmed by 4 bases and the J gene end by 8 bases; junction bases not matched to a gene: 7. CDR3 length: 15 amino acids. The germline CDR1 and CDR2 sequences are SGHRS and YFSETQ. In DNA form, the CDR3 reads TGCGCCAGCAGCCCGGGACTAGCGGGATTGGGTACGCAGTATTTT. Translating gives CASSPGLAGLGTQYF.

The J gene is TRBJ2-1, the V gene TRBV10-3; no clear D gene. Germline V gives CDR1 ENHRY, CDR2 SYGVKD. This CDR3 region has 14 residues. V dropped 0 bases and J dropped 9 bases, with 12 bases sitting between them. The CDR3 coding sequence is TGTGCCATCAGTGAGTCGAAAGGGATTGGTGAGCAGTTCTTC. Translation gives CAISESKGIGEQFF.

The chain has TRBV6-5 and TRBJ2-6; the match to TRBD1 covers 7 bases. V trimming: 0 bases; J trimming: 6 bases; junction bases outside the gene matches: 5. CDR3 length: 16 residues. The germline CDR1 and CDR2 sequences are MNHEY and SVGAGI. DNA of the CDR3: TGTGCCAGCAGTTACTCGAGACAGGGCTCGGCCAACGTCCTGACTTTC. It codes for CASSYSRQGSANVLTF.

This clone was detected once. This rearrangement joins TRBV7-9 to TRBJ2-5, with D perhaps matching TRBD1 (5 bases). This CDR3 is built from 15 residues. Between the trimmed V and J ends, which lost 2 bases and 1 base, there was a span of 11 bases. Germline values: CDR1 SEHNR, CDR2 FQNEAQ (reference sequence). The CDR3 is CASSLRRQPQETQYF. DNA of the CDR3: TGTGCCAGCAGCTTACGCAGACAGCCCCAAGAGACCCAGTACTTC.

V usage is TRBV6-5 and J usage is TRBJ2-5, with a tentative D call TRBD2 (6 bases). This CDR3 is 14 amino acids long. V lost 4 bases to trimming and J lost 5 bases, with 14 bases between them. CDR1 and CDR2 (germline): MNHEY, SVGAGI. The CDR3 spells CASSSELARETQYF. The CDR3 nucleotides are TGTGCCAGCAGTTCGGAACTAGCCAGGGAGACCCAGTACTTC.

The V and J genes are TRBV5-6 and TRBJ1-3; D may be TRBD1 (6 bases). CDR3 length equals 15 residues. V was trimmed by 5 bases and J by 1 base, leaving 13 bases between them. Germline V gene data show CDR1 as SGHDT and CDR2 as YYEEEE. CDR3 sequence (DNA): TGTGCCAGCAGGTCGACAGGTAGATCTGGAAACACCATATATTTT. This sequence encodes CASRSTGRSGNTIYF.